These 14 T cell receptor beta chains were sequenced from one sample in a study of T cells in Graves' hyperthyroidism and ophthalmopathy. Amplified TCR beta CDR3 regions came from RNA transcripts. When the TCR CDR3 underwent first-round RT-PCR, the HTBI primer set was used. MiXCR, run by TCRdb on the multiplex PCR reads, gives a single entry per CDR3 protein. The sample records about 700,000 distinct CDR3 sequences, 45% being singletons. The sample taken for sequencing was peripheral blood or thyroid tissue (not recorded which). The origin of the receptors is an adult man with Graves' disease, either hyperthyroidism or ophthalmopathy (not recorded which).

V is TRBV9 and J is TRBJ2-5, with 13 bases fitting TRBD2. J was trimmed by 9 bases and V by 3 bases; bases with no gene match: 8. This CDR3 comprises 15 residues. CDR1 is SGDLS and CDR2 is YYNGEE in the germline V gene. CDR3 loop: CASSGPGLAGAPQYF. As DNA, the CDR3 is TGTGCCAGCAGCGGACCAGGACTAGCGGGGGCACCCCAGTACTTC.

This clonotype appeared a few times. This chain connects TRBV7-9 to TRBJ2-7; 8 bases line up with TRBD1. The germline V gene has CDR1 SEHNR and CDR2 FQNEAQ (reference sequence). The CDR3 is made up of 16 amino acids. With V trimmed by 5 bases and J by 9 bases, 18 bases remained unmatched. The CDR3 DNA reads as TGTGCCAGCAGCCAAGATTGGGGACAGGATGGGGACGCGCAGTACTTC. Translation gives CASSQDWGQDGDAQYF.

On this clonotype: The junction departs from germline at one end; a sequencing error may be responsible. The J gene is TRBJ2-2, the V gene TRBV7-9, with D possibly being TRBD2 (6 bases). CDR1 and CDR2 from the germline V gene are SEHNR and FQNEAQ (reference sequence). The CDR3 spans 15 residues. The CDR3 sequence is CASSLIGSGVGELFF. CDR3 DNA sequence: TGCGCCAGCAGCCTTATCGGGAGCGGCGTCGGGGAGCTGTTTTTT. Full variable domain (missing parts from reference TRBV7-9 and TRBJ2-2): DTGVSQNPRHKITKRGQNVTFRCDPISEHNRLYWYRQTLGQGPEFLTYFQNEAQLEKSRLLSDRFSAERPKGSFSTLEIQRTEQGDSAMYLCASSLIGSGVGELFFGEGSRLTVL.

The rearrangement uses TRBV20-1 and TRBJ1-1, with 8 positions matching TRBD1. With V trimmed by 2 bases and J by 8 bases, 4 bases remained unmatched. Germline V gene lookup returns CDR1 DFQATT and CDR2 SNEGSKA (reference sequence). This CDR3 has 12 residues. CDR3 in amino acids: CSARPTGVEAFF. CDR3 nucleotides: TGCAGTGCTAGACCGACAGGGGTCGAAGCTTTCTTT.

The chain uses TRBV10-2 and TRBJ1-6; tentative D call: TRBD1 (5 bases). CDR1 and CDR2 from the germline V gene are WSHSY and SAAADI. V was cut by 2 bases and J by 10 bases, with 15 bases left in between. The CDR3 consists of 15 residues. For the CDR3, the DNA is TGCGCCAGCAGTGAGAATTGGCAGGGCATGTCACCCCTCCACTTT. This codes for CASSENWQGMSPLHF.

V usage is TRBV25-1 and J usage is TRBJ1-3; D gene uncertain. CDR1 and CDR2 (germline): MGHDK, SYGVNS. CDR3 length: 14 amino acids. Trimming removed 0 bases at V and 7 bases at J, with 10 bases between. The CDR3 sequence is CASSEYSHANTIYF. In DNA form, the CDR3 reads TGTGCCAGCAGTGAATATTCGCATGCGAACACCATATATTTT.

This clonotype was detected only once. This chain links TRBV21-1 with TRBJ1-2; TRBD1, the table's D call, lacks a check against the DNA. TRBV21-1 is labeled a pseudogene. This CDR3 contains 16 residues. CDR3 region: CASSTSSLDRAWGYTF. CDR3 nucleotides: TGTGCCAGCAGCACTTCATCCCTAGACAGGGCCTGGGGCTACACCTTC.

As regards this clonotype: This may come from a read error, since a much larger clone is one base off. This chain joins TRBV7-6 and TRBJ2-7, with a possible D match to TRBD1 (5 bases). CDR3 length: 14 amino acids. Germline assignment: CDR1 SGHVS and CDR2 FNYEAQ. Here the CDR3 reads CASSQESGPYEQHF. CDR3 in DNA: TGTGCCAGCAGCCAGGAGTCAGGGCCCTACGAGCAGCACTTC. The entire variable domain, with the rest obtained from reference TRBV7-6 and TRBJ2-7, is as follows: GAGVSQSPRYKVTKRGQDVALRCDPISGHVSLYWYRQALGQGPEFLTYFNYEAQQDKSGLPNDRFSAERPEGSISTLTIQRTEQRDSAMYRCASSQESGPYEQHFGPGTRLTVT.

The chain carries TRBV11-2 and TRBJ1-1, with 7 bases that match TRBD1. This CDR3 comprises 13 residues. The germline V gene has CDR1 SGHAT and CDR2 FQNNGV. V was clipped by 8 bases and J by 7 bases; unmatched bases: 10. CDR3 amino acids: CASGQVMTIEAFF. In nucleotides, the CDR3 is TGTGCCAGCGGACAGGTCATGACCATTGAAGCTTTCTTT.

This chain connects TRBV2 to TRBJ2-2; the D gene could be TRBD1 or TRBD2 (5 bases each). V lost 6 bases and J lost 2, with 10 bases in between. Germline V gene sequence: CDR1 SNHLY, CDR2 FYNNEI. The CDR3 has 14 residues. CDR3 loop: CASRRDLNTGELFF. DNA of the CDR3: TGTGCCAGCAGGAGGGACCTAAACACCGGGGAGCTGTTTTTT.

In its sample, this clonotype was seen once. The V gene is TRBV15, the J gene TRBJ1-6; 9 nucleotides match TRBD1. After removal of 3 bases from V and 8 bases from J, the junction contained 8 bases not matched to a gene. Germline assignment: CDR1 LNHNV and CDR2 YYDKDF (reference sequence). The CDR3 runs to 16 residues. The CDR3 reads CATSRALRTGDSPLHF. In nucleotides, the CDR3 is TGTGCCACCAGCAGGGCCCTTAGGACAGGGGATTCACCCCTCCACTTT.

The chain combines TRBV2 with TRBJ1-4, with TRBD1 matching 8 bases. V shed 6 bases and J 2 bases; nucleotides not matched to a gene: 8. Germline V lookup: CDR1 SNHLY, CDR2 FYNNEI. This CDR3 is 16 amino acids long. This CDR3 reads CASSGTGPSTNEKLFF. In DNA form, the CDR3 reads TGTGCCAGCAGCGGGACAGGCCCCTCGACTAATGAAAAACTGTTTTTT.

The V gene is TRBV6-5, the J gene TRBJ2-7, with D perhaps being TRBD1 or TRBD2 (5 bases each). The CDR3 is 17 residues long. Looked up from germline, CDR1 is MNHEY and CDR2 is SVGAGI. V lost 3 bases and J 5 bases, leaving 23 bases between the germline ends. The CDR3 sequence is CASSYSPPGTFLDEQYF. The CDR3 DNA reads as TGTGCCAGCAGTTATTCCCCTCCAGGGACCTTCCTTGACGAGCAGTACTTC.

This clonotype was recorded at least ten times. The chain has TRBV9 and TRBJ1-6; D not resolved. The CDR3 contains 14 residues. V lost 0 bases to trimming and J lost 9 bases, with 10 bases between them. CDR1 is SGDLS and CDR2 is YYNGEE in the germline V gene. The CDR3 DNA reads as TGTGCCAGCAGCGTAGATCACGACGGTTCACCCCTCCACTTT. Amino acids: CASSVDHDGSPLHF.